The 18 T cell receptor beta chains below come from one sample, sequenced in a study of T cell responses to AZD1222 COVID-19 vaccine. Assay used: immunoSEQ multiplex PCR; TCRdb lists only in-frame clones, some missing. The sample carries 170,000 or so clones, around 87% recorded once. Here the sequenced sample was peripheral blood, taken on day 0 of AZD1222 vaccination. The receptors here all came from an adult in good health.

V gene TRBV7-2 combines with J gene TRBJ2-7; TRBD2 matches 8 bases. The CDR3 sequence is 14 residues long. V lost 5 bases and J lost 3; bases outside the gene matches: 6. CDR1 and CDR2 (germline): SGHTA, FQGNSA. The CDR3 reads CASSAWGLGYEQYF. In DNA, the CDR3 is TGTGCCAGCAGCGCTTGGGGACTAGGCTACGAGCAGTACTTC.

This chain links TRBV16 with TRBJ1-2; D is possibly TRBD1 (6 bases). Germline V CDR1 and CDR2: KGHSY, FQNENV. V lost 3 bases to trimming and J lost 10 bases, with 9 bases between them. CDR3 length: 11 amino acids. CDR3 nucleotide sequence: TGTGCCAGCAGCCACACAGGGCACTACACCTTC. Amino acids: CASSHTGHYTF.

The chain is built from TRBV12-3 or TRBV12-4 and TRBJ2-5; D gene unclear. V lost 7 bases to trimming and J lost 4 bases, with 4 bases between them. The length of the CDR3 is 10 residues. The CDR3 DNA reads TGTGCCAGCAAAGGAGAGACCCAGTACTTC. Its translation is CASKGETQYF.

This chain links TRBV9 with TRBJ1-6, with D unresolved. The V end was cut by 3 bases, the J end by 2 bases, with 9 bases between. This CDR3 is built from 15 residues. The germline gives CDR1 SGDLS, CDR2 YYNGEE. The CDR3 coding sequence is TGTGCCAGCAGCGGCTCGTGGGCCTATAATTCACCCCTCCACTTT. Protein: CASSGSWAYNSPLHF.

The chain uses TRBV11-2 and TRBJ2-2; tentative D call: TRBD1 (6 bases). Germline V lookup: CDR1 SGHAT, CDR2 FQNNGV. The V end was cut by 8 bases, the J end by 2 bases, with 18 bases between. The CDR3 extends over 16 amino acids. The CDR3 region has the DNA TGTGCCAGCCTCCAGGGGCGTCGGGCCAACACCGGGGAGCTGTTTTTT. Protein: CASLQGRRANTGELFF.

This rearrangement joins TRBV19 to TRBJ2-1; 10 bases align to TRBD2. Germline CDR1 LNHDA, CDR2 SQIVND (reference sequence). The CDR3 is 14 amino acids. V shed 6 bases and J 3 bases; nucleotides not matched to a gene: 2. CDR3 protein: CASSRLAGYNEQFF. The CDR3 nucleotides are TGTGCCAGTAGCAGACTAGCGGGCTACAATGAGCAGTTCTTC.

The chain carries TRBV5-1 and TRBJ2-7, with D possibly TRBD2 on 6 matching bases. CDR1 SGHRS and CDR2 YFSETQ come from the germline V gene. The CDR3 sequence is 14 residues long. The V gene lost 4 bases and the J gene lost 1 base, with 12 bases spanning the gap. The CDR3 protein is CASSLTSPSYEQYF. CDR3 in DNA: TGCGCCAGCAGCCTGACTAGTCCTTCCTACGAGCAGTACTTC.

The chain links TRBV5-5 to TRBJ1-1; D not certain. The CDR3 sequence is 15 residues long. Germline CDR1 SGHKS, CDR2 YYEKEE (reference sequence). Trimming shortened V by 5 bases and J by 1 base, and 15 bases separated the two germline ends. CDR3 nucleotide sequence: TGTGCCAGCAGGCCCACAGTACTGCCGAACACTGAAGCTTTCTTT. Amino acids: CASRPTVLPNTEAFF.

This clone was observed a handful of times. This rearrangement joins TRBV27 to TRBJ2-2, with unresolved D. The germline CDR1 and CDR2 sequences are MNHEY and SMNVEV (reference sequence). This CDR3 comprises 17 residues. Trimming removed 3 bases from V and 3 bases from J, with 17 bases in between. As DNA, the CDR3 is TGTGCCAGCAGTTTGGTTATTGGGCGGAGTTACACCGGGGAGCTGTTTTTT. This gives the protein CASSLVIGRSYTGELFF.

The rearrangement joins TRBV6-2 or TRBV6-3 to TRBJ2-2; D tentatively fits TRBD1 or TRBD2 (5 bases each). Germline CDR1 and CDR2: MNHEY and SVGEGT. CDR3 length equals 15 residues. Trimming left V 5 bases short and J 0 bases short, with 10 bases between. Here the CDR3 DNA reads TGTGCCAGCAGTACCGGGACGGCGAACACCGGGGAGCTGTTTTTT. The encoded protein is CASSTGTANTGELFF.

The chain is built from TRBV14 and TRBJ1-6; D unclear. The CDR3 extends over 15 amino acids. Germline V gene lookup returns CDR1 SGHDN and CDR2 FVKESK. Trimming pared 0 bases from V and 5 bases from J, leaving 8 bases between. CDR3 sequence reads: CASSQDQSNNSPLHF. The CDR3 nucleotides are TGTGCCAGCAGCCAAGATCAGTCCAATAATTCACCCCTCCACTTT.

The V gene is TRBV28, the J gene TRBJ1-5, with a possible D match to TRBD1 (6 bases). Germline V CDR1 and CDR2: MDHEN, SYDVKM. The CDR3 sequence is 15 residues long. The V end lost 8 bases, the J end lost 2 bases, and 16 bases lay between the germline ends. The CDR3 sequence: CASASRGPGNQPQHF. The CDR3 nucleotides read TGTGCCAGCGCGTCCAGGGGCCCGGGCAATCAGCCCCAGCATTTT.

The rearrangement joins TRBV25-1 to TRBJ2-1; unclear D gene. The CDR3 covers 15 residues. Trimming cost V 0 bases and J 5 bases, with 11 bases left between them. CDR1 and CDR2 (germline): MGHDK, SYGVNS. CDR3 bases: TGTGCCAGCAGTGAATACGGGTACGACCACAATGAGCAGTTCTTC. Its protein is CASSEYGYDHNEQFF.

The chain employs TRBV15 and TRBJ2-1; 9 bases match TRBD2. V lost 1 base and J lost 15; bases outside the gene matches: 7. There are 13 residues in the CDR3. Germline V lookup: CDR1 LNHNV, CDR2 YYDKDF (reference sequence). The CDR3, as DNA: TGTGCCACCAGCAGAGTCCCCTCGGGACTAGCGTTCTTC. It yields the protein CATSRVPSGLAFF.

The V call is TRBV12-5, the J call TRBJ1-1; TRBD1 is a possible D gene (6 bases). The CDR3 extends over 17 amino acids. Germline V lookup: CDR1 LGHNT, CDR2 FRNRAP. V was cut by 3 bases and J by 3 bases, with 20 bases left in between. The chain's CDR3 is CASGFRTGRPQDTEAFF. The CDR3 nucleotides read TGTGCTAGTGGTTTCCGAACAGGGAGGCCACAGGACACTGAAGCTTTCTTT.

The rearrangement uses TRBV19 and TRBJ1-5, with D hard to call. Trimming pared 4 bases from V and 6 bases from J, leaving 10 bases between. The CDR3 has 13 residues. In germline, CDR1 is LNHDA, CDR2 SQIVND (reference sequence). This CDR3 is CASSTEVSQPQHF. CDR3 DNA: TGTGCCAGTAGTACCGAAGTAAGTCAGCCCCAGCATTTT.

The CDR3 DNA is TGTGCCAGCAGTCCAGGACCTAACTATGGCTACACCTTC. It yields the protein CASSPGPNYGYTF. The chain couples TRBV27 to TRBJ1-2, with D hard to call. The CDR3 runs to 13 residues. Germline CDR1 is MNHEY and CDR2 is SMNVEV (reference sequence). Trimming took off 5 bases at V and 0 bases at J, with 7 bases between the two ends.

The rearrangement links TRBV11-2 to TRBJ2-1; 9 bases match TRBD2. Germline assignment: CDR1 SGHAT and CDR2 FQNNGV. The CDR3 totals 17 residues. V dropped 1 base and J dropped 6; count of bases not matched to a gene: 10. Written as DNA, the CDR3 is TGTGCCAGCAGCTTAGGGGTCGGTCCTAGCGGGGCCAATGAGCAGTTCTTC. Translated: CASSLGVGPSGANEQFF.